These 13 T cell receptor beta chains came from one sample sequenced in a study of blood T cells in healthy people across ages. For the second PCR, which ran for roughly 6 to 12 cycles, a sample-barcoded 5' primer and a J-beta primer mix were used. One entry per CDR3 protein, called by TCRdb with MiXCR from the 5' RACE reads. The sample comprises about 970,000 distinct CDR3 sequences, around 54% of which are singletons, and roughly a fifth rests with the top ten. Source material: blood. The receptors were sampled from a woman aged 55-75 years in good health.

V and J are TRBV5-1 and TRBJ2-1, with TRBD2 matching over 7 bases. The V gene's germline CDR1 is SGHRS and CDR2 YFSETQ. This CDR3 contains 17 residues. Germline trimming cut 4 bases from V and 4 bases from J; bases unmatched to any gene: 14. CDR3 protein: CASSRRLASTNYNEQFF. The CDR3 DNA reads TGCGCCAGCAGCCGGAGACTAGCTAGCACAAATTACAATGAGCAGTTCTTC. Drawing the rest from reference TRBV5-1 and TRBJ2-1, the complete variable domain is KAGVTQTPRYLIKTRGQQVTLSCSPISGHRSVSWYQQTPGQGLQFLFEYFSETQRNKGNFPGRFSGRQFSNSRSEMNVSTLELGDSALYLCASSRRLASTNYNEQFFGPGTRLTVL.

The chain has TRBV12-3 or TRBV12-4 and TRBJ1-2; D is possibly TRBD1 (6 bases). V was trimmed by 5 bases and J by 4 bases, leaving 17 bases between them. The CDR3 has 15 residues. CDR3 loop: CASSAPRTVGYGYTF. The CDR3 region has the DNA TGTGCCAGCAGTGCCCCCCGGACAGTCGGCTATGGCTACACCTTC.

The gene calls are TRBV3-1 and TRBJ1-5; a weak D match, TRBD1 (5 bases). CDR3 length: 17 residues. Germline V gene lookup returns CDR1 LGHDT and CDR2 YNNKEL (reference sequence). V was trimmed by 0 bases and J by 3 bases, leaving 15 bases between them. CDR3 nucleotide sequence: TGTGCCAGCAGCCAAGAAAGGGGAGGCGTGTACAATCAGCCCCAGCATTTT. This codes for CASSQERGGVYNQPQHF.

A single count supports this clonotype. V gene TRBV7-2 combines with J gene TRBJ1-1, with D unresolved. This CDR3 has 15 amino acids. Germline CDR1 SGHTA, CDR2 FQGNSA. V lost 2 bases and J 0 bases, leaving 10 bases between the germline ends. The CDR3 nucleotides are TGTGCCAGCAGCTTAAGTTATGGGGTGAACACTGAAGCTTTCTTT. Its translation is CASSLSYGVNTEAFF.

The chain is built from TRBV29-1 and TRBJ2-5, with 8 positions matching TRBD2. Germline CDR1 SQVTM, CDR2 ANQGSEA. The length of the CDR3 is 12 residues. CDR3 DNA sequence: TGCAGTTATAGCGGGAACTACAATGAGCAGTACTTC. It is translated as CSYSGNYNEQYF. The variable domain in full, with the rest retrieved from reference TRBV29-1 and TRBJ2-5, is SAVISQKPSRDICQRGTSLTIQCQVDSQVTMMFWYRQQPGQSLTLIATANQGSEATYESGFVIDKFPISRPNLTFSTLTVSNMSPEDSSIYLCSYSGNYNEQYFGPGTRLLVL.

The chain carries TRBV6-4 and TRBJ2-1, with 9 nucleotides matching TRBD2. Germline V gene data show CDR1 as MRHNA and CDR2 as SNTAGT. CDR3 length: 14 residues. V shed 3 bases and J 7 bases; nucleotides not matched to a gene: 4. CDR3 sequence reads: CASSEAGGMNEQFF. DNA of the CDR3: TGTGCCAGCAGTGAAGCGGGAGGTATGAATGAGCAGTTCTTC.

The V and J genes are TRBV29-1 and TRBJ2-7, with 11 positions matching TRBD1. The germline V gene has CDR1 SQVTM and CDR2 ANQGSEA. The V segment lost 3 bases and the J segment 3 bases; nucleotides outside the gene matches: 4. This CDR3 has 14 amino acids. CDR3 bases: TGCAGCGTTGAGGGGGACAGGGGGGACTACGAGCAGTACTTC. Amino acid sequence: CSVEGDRGDYEQYF.

This sequence joins TRBV20-1 and TRBJ1-1; D remains ambiguous. This CDR3 has 11 residues. The germline V gene encodes CDR1 DFQATT and CDR2 SNEGSKA (reference sequence). V was cut by 6 bases and J by 4 bases, with 9 bases left in between. The CDR3 loop reads CSAKSSTEAFF. CDR3 sequence (DNA): TGCAGTGCAAAAAGCAGCACTGAAGCTTTCTTT.

The chain employs TRBV3-1 and TRBJ1-4; TRBD1 matches 7 bases. CDR1 and CDR2 (germline): LGHDT, YNNKEL (reference sequence). The CDR3 totals 17 residues. V shed 6 bases, J shed 5 bases, and the junction held 15 bases outside the gene matches. The CDR3 protein is CASRPLSSGQRNEKLFF. CDR3 coding DNA: TGTGCCAGCAGACCACTCTCTTCGGGACAGAGGAATGAAAAACTGTTTTTT.

This sequence joins TRBV27 and TRBJ1-2; D is possibly TRBD1 (6 bases). This CDR3 has 13 amino acids. Trimming took off 5 bases at V and 4 bases at J, with 11 bases between the two ends. CDR1 MNHEY and CDR2 SMNVEV come from the germline V gene (reference sequence). DNA for the CDR3: TGTGCCAGCAGTGCTTCAGGGGCCTATGGCTACACCTTC. As protein: CASSASGAYGYTF.

The gene calls are TRBV5-5 and TRBJ2-4; no clear D gene. This CDR3 is 12 amino acids long. Deletions cut 5 bases from V and 6 bases from J, with 9 bases between. CDR1 SGHKS and CDR2 YYEKEE come from the germline V gene (reference sequence). The CDR3 loop is CASSTALNIQYF. CDR3 coding DNA: TGTGCCAGCAGTACAGCCTTAAACATTCAGTACTTC.

The chain employs TRBV12-3 or TRBV12-4 and TRBJ1-2; D is perhaps TRBD1 (6 bases). V was clipped by 6 bases and J by 10 bases, with 15 bases between them. CDR3 length equals 12 residues. The CDR3 nucleotides read TGTGCCAGCAGCAATTGGGGGCGGGACTACACCTTC. It codes for CASSNWGRDYTF.

V and J are TRBV27 and TRBJ2-7; D is perhaps TRBD1 (6 bases). The CDR3 extends over 16 amino acids. Per the germline V gene, CDR1 is MNHEY and CDR2 is SMNVEV (reference sequence). Trimming cost V 5 bases and J 3 bases, with 20 bases left between them. The chain's CDR3 is CASSVLKDSRGYEQYF. The DNA for the CDR3 is TGTGCCAGCAGTGTACTTAAGGACAGTAGAGGCTACGAGCAGTACTTC.